This T cell receptor beta chain was observed in a study of sequential checkpoint blockade in melanoma. At the level of the study: Randomization was 1:1 between first-line nivolumab→ipilimumab and ipilimumab→nivolumab. Maintenance nivolumab came after either treatment sequence.

Libraries were prepared by immunoSEQ multiplex PCR; TCRdb keeps only in-frame clonotypes and omits some of them. Among about 18,000 clones listed, over 55% were seen once. The germline V and J ends were trimmed by 1 base and 1 base, with 17 bases remaining between them. There are 18 residues in the CDR3. The V gene's germline CDR1 is LNHDA and CDR2 SQIVND (reference sequence). Treatment here: randomized to nivolumab then ipilimumab (arm A) or the reverse (arm B). No patient had prior DNA-damaging chemotherapy. From thawed PBMCs, live CD3+CD8+ cells negative for CD19 and CD56 were sorted. The TCR comes from a human donor with melanoma. The V call is TRBV19, the J call TRBJ1-3; D is perhaps TRBD1 (6 bases). Specimen: CD8+ T cells sorted from blood (inferred from file names), collected from a patient given nivolumab and ipilimumab in sequence. CDR3 sequence reads: CASSIVSHLTGSGNTIYF. Written as DNA, the CDR3 is TGTGCCAGTAGTATAGTTTCTCATCTTACAGGGTCTGGAAACACCATATATTTT. Combining the CDR3 with reference TRBV19 and TRBJ1-3 gives the whole variable domain DGGITQSPKYLFRKEGQNVTLSCEQNLNHDAMYWYRQDPGQGLRLIYYSQIVNDFQKGDIAEGYSVSREKKESFPLTVTSAQKNPTAFYLCASSIVSHLTGSGNTIYFGEGSWLTVV.